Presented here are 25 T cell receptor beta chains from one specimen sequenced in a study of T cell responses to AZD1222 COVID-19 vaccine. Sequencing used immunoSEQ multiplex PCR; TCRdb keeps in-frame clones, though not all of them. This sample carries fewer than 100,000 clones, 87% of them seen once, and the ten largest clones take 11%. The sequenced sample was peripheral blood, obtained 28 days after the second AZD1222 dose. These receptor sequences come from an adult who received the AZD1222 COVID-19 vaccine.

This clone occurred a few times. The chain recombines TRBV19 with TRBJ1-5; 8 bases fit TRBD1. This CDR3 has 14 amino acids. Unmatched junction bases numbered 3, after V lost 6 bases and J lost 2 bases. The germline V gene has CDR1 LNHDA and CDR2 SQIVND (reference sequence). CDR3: CASRMGQGNQPQHF. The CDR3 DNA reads TGTGCCAGTAGGATGGGACAGGGCAATCAGCCCCAGCATTTT.

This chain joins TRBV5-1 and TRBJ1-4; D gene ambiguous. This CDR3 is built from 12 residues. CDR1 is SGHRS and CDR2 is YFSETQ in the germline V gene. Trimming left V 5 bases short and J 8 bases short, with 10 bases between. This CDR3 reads CASRGYGEKLFF. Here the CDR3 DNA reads TGCGCCAGCAGGGGGTACGGAGAAAAACTGTTTTTT.

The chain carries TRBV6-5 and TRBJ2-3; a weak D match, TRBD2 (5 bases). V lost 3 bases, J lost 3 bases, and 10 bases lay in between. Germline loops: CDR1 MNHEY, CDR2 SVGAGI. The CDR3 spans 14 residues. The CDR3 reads CASSYTGNTDTQYF. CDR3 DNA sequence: TGTGCCAGCAGTTATACGGGGAATACAGATACGCAGTATTTT.

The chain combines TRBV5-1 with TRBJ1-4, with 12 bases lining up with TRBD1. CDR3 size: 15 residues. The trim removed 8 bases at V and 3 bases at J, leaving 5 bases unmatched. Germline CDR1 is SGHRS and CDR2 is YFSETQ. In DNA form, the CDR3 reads TGCGCCAGTGGGACAGGGGGCATGTCTAATGAAAAACTGTTTTTT. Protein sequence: CASGTGGMSNEKLFF.

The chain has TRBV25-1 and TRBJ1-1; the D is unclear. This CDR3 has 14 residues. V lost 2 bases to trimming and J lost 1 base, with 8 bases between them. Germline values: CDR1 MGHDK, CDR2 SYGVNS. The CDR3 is CASSEARGNTEAFF. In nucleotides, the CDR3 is TGTGCCAGCAGTGAAGCGCGGGGGAACACTGAAGCTTTCTTT.

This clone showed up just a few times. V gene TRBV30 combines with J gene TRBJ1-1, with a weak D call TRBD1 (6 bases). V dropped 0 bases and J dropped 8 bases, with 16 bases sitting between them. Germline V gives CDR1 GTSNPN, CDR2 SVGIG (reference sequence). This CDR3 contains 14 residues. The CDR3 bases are TGTGCCTGGAGTGTAAAGGGGGGTCGTCAAGAAGCTTTCTTT. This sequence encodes CAWSVKGGRQEAFF.

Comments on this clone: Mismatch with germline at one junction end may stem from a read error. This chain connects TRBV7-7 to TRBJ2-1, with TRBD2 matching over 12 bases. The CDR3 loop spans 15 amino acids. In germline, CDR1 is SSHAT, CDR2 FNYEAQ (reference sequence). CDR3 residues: CASSPGTSGYNEQFF. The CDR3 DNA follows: TGTGCTAGCAGCCCAGGGACTAGCGGGTACAATGAGCAGTTCTTC.

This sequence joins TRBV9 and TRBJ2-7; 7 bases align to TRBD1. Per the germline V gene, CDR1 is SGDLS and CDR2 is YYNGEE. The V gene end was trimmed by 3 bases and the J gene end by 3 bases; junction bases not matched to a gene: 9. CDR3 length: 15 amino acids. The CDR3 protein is CASSATRDRFYEQYF. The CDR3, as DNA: TGTGCCAGCAGCGCCACCCGGGACAGATTCTACGAGCAGTACTTC.

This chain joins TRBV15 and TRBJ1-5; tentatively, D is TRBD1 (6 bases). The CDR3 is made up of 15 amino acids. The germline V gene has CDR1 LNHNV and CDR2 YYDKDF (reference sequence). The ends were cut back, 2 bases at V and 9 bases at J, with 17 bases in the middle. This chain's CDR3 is CATSRPGQQRGPQHF. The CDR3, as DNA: TGTGCCACCAGCAGACCGGGACAACAAAGGGGGCCCCAGCATTTT.

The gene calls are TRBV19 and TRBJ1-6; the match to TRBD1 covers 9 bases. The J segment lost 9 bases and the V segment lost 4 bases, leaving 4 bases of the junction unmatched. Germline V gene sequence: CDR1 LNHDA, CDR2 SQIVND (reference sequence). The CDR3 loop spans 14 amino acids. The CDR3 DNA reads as TGTGCCAGTAGTAGACAGGGGGTAGGTTCACCCCTCCACTTT. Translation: CASSRQGVGSPLHF. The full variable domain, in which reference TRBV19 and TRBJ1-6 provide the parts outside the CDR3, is DGGITQSPKYLFRKEGQNVTLSCEQNLNHDAMYWYRQDPGQGLRLIYYSQIVNDFQKGDIAEGYSVSREKKESFPLTVTSAQKNPTAFYLCASSRQGVGSPLHFGNGTRLTVT.

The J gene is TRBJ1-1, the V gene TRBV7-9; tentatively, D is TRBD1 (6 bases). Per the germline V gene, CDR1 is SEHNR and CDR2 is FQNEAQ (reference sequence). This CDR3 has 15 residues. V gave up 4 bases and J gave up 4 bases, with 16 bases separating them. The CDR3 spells CASSSWGQGTTEAFF. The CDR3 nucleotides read TGTGCCAGCAGCTCCTGGGGGCAGGGCACCACTGAAGCTTTCTTT. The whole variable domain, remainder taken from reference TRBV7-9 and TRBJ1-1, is DTGVSQNPRHKITKRGQNVTFRCDPISEHNRLYWYRQTLGQGPEFLTYFQNEAQLEKSRLLSDRFSAERPKGSFSTLEIQRTEQGDSAMYLCASSSWGQGTTEAFFGQGTRLTVV.

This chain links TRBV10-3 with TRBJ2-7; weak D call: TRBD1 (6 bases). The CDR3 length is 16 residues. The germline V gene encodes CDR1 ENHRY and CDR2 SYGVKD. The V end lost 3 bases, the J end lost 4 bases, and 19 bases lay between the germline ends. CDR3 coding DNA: TGTGCCATCAGTGACTTGACAGGCTTGACGCGGTACGAGCAGTACTTC. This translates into CAISDLTGLTRYEQYF.

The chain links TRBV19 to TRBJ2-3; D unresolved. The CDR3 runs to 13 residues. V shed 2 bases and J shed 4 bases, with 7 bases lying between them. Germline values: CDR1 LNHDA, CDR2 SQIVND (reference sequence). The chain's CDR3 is CASSIQVSDTQYF. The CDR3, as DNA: TGTGCCAGTAGTATACAGGTCTCAGATACGCAGTATTTT.

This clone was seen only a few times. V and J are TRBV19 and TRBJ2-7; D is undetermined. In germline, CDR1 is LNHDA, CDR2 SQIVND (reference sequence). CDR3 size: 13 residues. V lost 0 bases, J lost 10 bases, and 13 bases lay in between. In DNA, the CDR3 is TGTGCCAGTAGTATAGATTTTTTCGGGCCTCAGTACTTC. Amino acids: CASSIDFFGPQYF.

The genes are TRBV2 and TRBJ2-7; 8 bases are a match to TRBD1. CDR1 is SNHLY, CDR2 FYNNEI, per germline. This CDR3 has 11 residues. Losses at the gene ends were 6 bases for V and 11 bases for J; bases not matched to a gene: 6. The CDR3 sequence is CASRDRAGEYF. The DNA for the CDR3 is TGTGCCAGCAGGGACAGGGCTGGGGAGTACTTC.

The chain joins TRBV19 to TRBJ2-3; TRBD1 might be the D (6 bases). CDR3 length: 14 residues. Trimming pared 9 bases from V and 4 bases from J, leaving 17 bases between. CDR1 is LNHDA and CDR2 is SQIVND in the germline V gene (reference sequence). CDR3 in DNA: TGTGCCAGCAGGGGCAGGGTCGCCCCAGATACGCAGTATTTT. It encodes CASRGRVAPDTQYF. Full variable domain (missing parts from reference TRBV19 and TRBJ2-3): DGGITQSPKYLFRKEGQNVTLSCEQNLNHDAMYWYRQDPGQGLRLIYYSQIVNDFQKGDIAEGYSVSREKKESFPLTVTSAQKNPTAFYLCASRGRVAPDTQYFGPGTRLTVL.

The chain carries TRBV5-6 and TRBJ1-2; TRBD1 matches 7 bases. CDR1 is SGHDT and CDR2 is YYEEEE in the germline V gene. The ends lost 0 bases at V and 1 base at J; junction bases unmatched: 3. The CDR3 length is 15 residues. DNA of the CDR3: TGTGCCAGCAGCTTGGCCGGGACAGTTAACTATGGCTACACCTTC. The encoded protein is CASSLAGTVNYGYTF.

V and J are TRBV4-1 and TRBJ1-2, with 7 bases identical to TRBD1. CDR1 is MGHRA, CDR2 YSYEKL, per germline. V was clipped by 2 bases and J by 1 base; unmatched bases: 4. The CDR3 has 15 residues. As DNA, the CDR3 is TGCGCCAGCAGCCAACAGGGACAGCTTAACTATGGCTACACCTTC. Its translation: CASSQQGQLNYGYTF.

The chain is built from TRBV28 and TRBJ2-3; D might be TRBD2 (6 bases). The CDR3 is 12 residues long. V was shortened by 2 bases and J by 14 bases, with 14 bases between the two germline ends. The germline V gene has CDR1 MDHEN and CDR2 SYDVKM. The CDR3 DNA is TGTGCCAGCAGTTTAGGAGGGACTGGGGCGTATTTT. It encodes CASSLGGTGAYF.

In DNA, the CDR3 is TGTGCCAGCAGTCCCCAAGAGCGATATGGCTACACCTTC. This gives the protein CASSPQERYGYTF. V gene TRBV28 combines with J gene TRBJ1-2; no clear D gene. There are 13 residues in the CDR3. Per germline, CDR1 MDHEN and CDR2 SYDVKM. Trimming cost V 5 bases and J 5 bases, with 12 bases left between them.

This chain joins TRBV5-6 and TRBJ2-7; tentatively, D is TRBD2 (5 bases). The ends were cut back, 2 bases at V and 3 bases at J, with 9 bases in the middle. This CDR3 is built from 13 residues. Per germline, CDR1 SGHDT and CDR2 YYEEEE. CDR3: CASSLHGVYEQYF. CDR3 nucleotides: TGTGCCAGCAGCTTACACGGGGTCTACGAGCAGTACTTC.

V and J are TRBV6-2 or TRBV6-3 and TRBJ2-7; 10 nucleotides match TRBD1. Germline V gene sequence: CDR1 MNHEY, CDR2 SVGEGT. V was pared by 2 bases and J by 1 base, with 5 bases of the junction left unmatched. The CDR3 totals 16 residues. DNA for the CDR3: TGTGCCAGCAGTTACGACGACAGGGGGCTATCCTACGAGCAGTACTTC. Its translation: CASSYDDRGLSYEQYF.

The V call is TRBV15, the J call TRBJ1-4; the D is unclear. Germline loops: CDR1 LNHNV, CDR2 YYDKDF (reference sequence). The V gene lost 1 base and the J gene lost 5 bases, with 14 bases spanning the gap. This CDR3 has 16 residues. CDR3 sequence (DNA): TGTGCCACCAGCAGAGGGTCTGGGGATAGGAATGAAAAACTGTTTTTT. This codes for CATSRGSGDRNEKLFF.

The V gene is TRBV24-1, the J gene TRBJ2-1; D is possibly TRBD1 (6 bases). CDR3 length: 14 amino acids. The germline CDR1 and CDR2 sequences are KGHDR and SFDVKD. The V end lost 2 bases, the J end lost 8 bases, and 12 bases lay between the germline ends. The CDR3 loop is CATSDYTQGHEQFF. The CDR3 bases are TGTGCCACCAGTGATTATACCCAGGGGCATGAGCAGTTCTTC.

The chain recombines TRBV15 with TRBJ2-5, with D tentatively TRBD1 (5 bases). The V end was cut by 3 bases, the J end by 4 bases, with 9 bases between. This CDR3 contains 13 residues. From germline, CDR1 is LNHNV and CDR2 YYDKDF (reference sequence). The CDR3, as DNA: TGTGCCACCAGCAGGCAGGGTGGAGAGACCCAGTACTTC. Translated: CATSRQGGETQYF.